Listed below are T cell receptor beta chains from one sample, sequenced in a study of T cells in Graves' hyperthyroidism and ophthalmopathy. TCRdb reanalysed the multiplex PCR reads using MiXCR and keeps one entry per CDR3 protein. The sample holds 350,000 to 400,000 distinct CDR3 sequences, more than 11% seen once. Sequenced material: blood. These TCRs come from a woman aged 60-70 years with Graves' hyperthyroidism. Both conserved end residues are part of each CDR3. D genes are given only for firm matches. Not every row has a clone size; where given, it reads once, few, many or a size class.

.	15	many	TRBV12-3/TRBV12-4	TRBJ2-1	CASSLFQGRDNEQFF	TGTGCCAGCAGTTTATTCCAGGGTCGGGACAATGAGCAGTTCTTC
.	12	.	TRBV15	TRBJ2-3	CATSRGGDTQYF	TGTGCCACCAGCAGAGGCGGAGATACGCAGTATTTT
TRBD2	15	many	TRBV3-1	TRBJ2-2	CASSLGTSGTGELFF	TGTGCCAGCAGCCTCGGGACTAGCGGGACCGGGGAGCTGTTTTTT
.	14	.	TRBV10-3	TRBJ1-3	CALNREFSGNTIYF	TGTGCCCTAAACCGGGAGTTCTCTGGAAACACCATATATTTT
TRBD2	15	many	TRBV20-1	TRBJ2-1	CSAQTGREGYNEQFF	TGCAGTGCCCAGACCGGGCGGGAGGGGTACAATGAGCAGTTCTTC
.	17	many	TRBV13	TRBJ1-6	CASSLAGIPIYNSPLHF	TGTGCCAGCAGCTTAGCCGGAATACCCATATATAATTCACCCCTCCACTTT
.	16	few	TRBV12-5	TRBJ2-5	CASGLVLLGQRDAQYF	TGTGCTAGTGGTTTGGTACTCCTTGGACAGCGGGACGCCCAGTACTTC
TRBD2	17	many	TRBV4-1	TRBJ2-6	CASSQDSGGSGANVLTF	TGCGCCAGCAGCCAAGATTCGGGAGGATCTGGGGCCAACGTCCTGACTTTC
.	15	.	TRBV11-2	TRBJ2-3	CASSRGSSSTDTQYF	TGTGCCAGCAGCCGGGGCTCATCAAGCACAGATACACAGTATTTT
TRBD1	15	.	TRBV28	TRBJ2-5	CASLSTRDREETQYF	TGTGCCAGCTTAAGCACCCGGGACAGGGAAGAGACCCAGTACTTC
.	13	.	TRBV20-1	TRBJ1-2	CSAREHSGGGYTF	TGCAGTGCTAGGGAGCATTCGGGTGGTGGCTACACCTTC
.	18	many	TRBV3-1	TRBJ1-5	CASSPRRETGGGNQPQHF	TGTGCCAGCAGCCCCCGAAGGGAGACGGGGGGCGGCAATCAGCCCCAGCATTTT
TRBD2	13	many	TRBV7-3	TRBJ2-7	CASSLRGGREQYF	TGTGCCAGCAGCTTACGCGGGGGGCGCGAGCAGTACTTC
TRBD1	14	many	TRBV2	TRBJ1-5	CASRVDRGNQPQHF	TGTGCCAGCAGAGTAGACAGGGGTAACCAGCCCCAGCATTTT
.	14	.	TRBV28	TRBJ1-2	CASSLIRGDYGYTF	TGTGCCAGCAGTTTAATCAGGGGAGACTATGGCTACACCTTC